This T cell receptor (beta chain) was retrieved from a study of shared clonotypes between healthy human individuals. After removal of 6 bases from V and 11 bases from J, the junction contained 6 bases not matched to a gene. CDR1 and CDR2 from the germline V gene are SGDLS and YYNGEE. The CDR3 totals 11 residues. Libraries were prepared by immunoSEQ multiplex PCR; TCRdb keeps only in-frame clonotypes and omits some of them. The sample includes a few hundred thousand clones, 70% to 80% of them seen just once. The sequenced sample was PBMCs. This TCR derives from a woman aged 35 to 49 in good health. Some clones in this sample may be carry-over from other donors' samples. The chain links TRBV9 to TRBJ2-3, with 7 bases lining up with TRBD1. For the CDR3, the DNA is TGTGCCAGCACCGACGGGACAGAGCAGTATTTT. It yields the protein CASTDGTEQYF. Combining the CDR3 with reference TRBV9 and TRBJ2-3 gives the whole variable domain DSGVTQTPKHLITATGQRVTLRCSPRSGDLSVYWYQQSLDQGLQFLIQYYNGEERAKGNILERFSAQQFPDLHSELNLSSLELGDSALYFCASTDGTEQYFGPGTRLTVL.